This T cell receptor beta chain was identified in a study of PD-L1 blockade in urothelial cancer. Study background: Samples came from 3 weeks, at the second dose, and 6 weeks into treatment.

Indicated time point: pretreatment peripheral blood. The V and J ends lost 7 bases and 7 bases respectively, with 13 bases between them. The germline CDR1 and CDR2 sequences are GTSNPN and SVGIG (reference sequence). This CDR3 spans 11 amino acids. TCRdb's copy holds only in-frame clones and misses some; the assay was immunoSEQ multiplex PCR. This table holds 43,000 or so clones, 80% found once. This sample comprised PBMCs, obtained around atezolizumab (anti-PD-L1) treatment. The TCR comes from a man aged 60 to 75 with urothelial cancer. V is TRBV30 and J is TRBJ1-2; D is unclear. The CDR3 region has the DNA TGTGCCTCCTTGCGGGTGGGTGGCTACACCTTC. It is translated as CASLRVGGYTF.